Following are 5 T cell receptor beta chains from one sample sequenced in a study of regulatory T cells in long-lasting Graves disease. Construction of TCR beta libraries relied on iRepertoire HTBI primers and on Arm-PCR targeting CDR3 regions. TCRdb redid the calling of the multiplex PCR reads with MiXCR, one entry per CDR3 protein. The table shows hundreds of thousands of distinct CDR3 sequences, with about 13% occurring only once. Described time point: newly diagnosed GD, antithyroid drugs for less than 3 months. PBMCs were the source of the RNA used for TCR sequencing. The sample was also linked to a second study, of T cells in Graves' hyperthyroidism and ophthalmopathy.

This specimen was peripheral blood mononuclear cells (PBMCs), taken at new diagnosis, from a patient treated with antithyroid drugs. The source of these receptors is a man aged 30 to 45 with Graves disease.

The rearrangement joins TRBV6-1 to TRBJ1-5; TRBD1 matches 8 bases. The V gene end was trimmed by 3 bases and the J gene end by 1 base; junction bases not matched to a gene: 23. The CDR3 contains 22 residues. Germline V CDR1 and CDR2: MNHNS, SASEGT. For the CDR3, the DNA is TGTGCCAGCAGTGAGTTCTCCATCTCCAGGGGGCTTCGGGGGTCGAGCAATCAGCCCCAGCATTTT. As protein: CASSEFSISRGLRGSSNQPQHF.

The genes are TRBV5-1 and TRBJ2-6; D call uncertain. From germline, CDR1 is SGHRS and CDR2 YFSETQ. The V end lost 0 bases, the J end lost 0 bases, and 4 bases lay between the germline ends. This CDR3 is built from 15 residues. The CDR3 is CASSLVVSGANVLTF. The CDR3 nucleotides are TGCGCCAGCAGCTTGGTTGTCTCTGGGGCCAACGTCCTGACTTTC. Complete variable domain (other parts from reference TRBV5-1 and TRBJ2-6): KAGVTQTPRYLIKTRGQQVTLSCSPISGHRSVSWYQQTPGQGLQFLFEYFSETQRNKGNFPGRFSGRQFSNSRSEMNVSTLELGDSALYLCASSLVVSGANVLTFGAGSRLTVL.

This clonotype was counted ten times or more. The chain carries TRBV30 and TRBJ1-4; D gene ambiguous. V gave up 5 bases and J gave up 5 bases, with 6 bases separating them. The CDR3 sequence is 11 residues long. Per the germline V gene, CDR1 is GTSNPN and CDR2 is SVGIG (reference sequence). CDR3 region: CAWGRNEKLFF. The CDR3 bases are TGTGCCTGGGGACGGAATGAAAAACTGTTTTTT.

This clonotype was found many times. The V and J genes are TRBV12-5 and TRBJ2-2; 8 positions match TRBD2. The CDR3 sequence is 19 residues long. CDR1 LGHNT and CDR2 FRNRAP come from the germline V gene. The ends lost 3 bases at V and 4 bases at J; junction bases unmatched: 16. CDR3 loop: CASGFSSVTSGRPTGELFF. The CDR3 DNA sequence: TGTGCTAGTGGTTTTTCGTCAGTGACCAGCGGGAGACCCACCGGGGAGCTGTTTTTT.

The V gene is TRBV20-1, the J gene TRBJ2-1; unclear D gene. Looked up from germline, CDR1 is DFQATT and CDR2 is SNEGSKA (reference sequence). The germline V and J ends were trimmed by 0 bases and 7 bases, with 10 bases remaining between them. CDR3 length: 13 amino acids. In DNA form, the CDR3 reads TGCAGTGCTAGAGATCCCACTAAGAATGAGCAGTTCTTC. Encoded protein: CSARDPTKNEQFF.